Listed here are 21 T cell receptor beta chains from one sample, sequenced in a study of T cell responses to AZD1222 COVID-19 vaccine. TCRdb's table, derived via immunoSEQ multiplex PCR, lists solely in-frame clones and lacks some. The profile shows about 120,000 clones, roughly 84% of them singletons. Sequenced material: peripheral blood, taken 28 days after the second AZD1222 dose. These receptors were collected from an adult who received the AZD1222 COVID-19 vaccine.

This chain links TRBV15 with TRBJ2-3; 11 nucleotides match TRBD2. The V segment lost 0 bases and the J segment 5 bases; nucleotides outside the gene matches: 7. CDR3 length equals 17 residues. Germline loops: CDR1 LNHNV, CDR2 YYDKDF (reference sequence). CDR3 protein: CATSRDTSGRSLDTQYF. CDR3 nucleotide sequence: TGTGCCACCAGCAGAGATACTAGCGGGAGATCGTTAGATACGCAGTATTTT.

V and J are TRBV7-3 and TRBJ2-2, with D tentatively TRBD2 (5 bases). The CDR3 has 12 residues. Per the germline V gene, CDR1 is SGHTA and CDR2 is FQGTGA. V lost 5 bases and J lost 4, with 5 bases in between. The CDR3 nucleotides read TGTGCCAGCAGCACTAGCACCGGGGAGCTGTTTTTT. This sequence encodes CASSTSTGELFF.

This chain links TRBV7-6 with TRBJ2-1; 9 nucleotides align to TRBD2. CDR1 and CDR2 from the germline V gene are SGHVS and FNYEAQ. Germline trimming cut 3 bases from V and 4 bases from J; bases unmatched to any gene: 4. This CDR3 is built from 15 residues. The CDR3 nucleotides are TGTGCCAGCAGCTTCGCTAGCGGGGTGTACAATGAGCAGTTCTTC. This encodes CASSFASGVYNEQFF.

The chain joins TRBV7-6 to TRBJ2-7; the match to TRBD1 covers 7 bases. V gave up 0 bases and J gave up 3 bases; unmatched junction bases: 5. Per the germline V gene, CDR1 is SGHVS and CDR2 is FNYEAQ. The CDR3 consists of 15 residues. The CDR3 coding sequence is TGTGCCAGCAGCTTAGCAGGGGGCGACTTCTACGAGCAGTACTTC. Amino acid sequence: CASSLAGGDFYEQYF.

By sample share, this clone is medium-sized (0.01 to 0.1%). The rearrangement links TRBV12-3 or TRBV12-4 to TRBJ2-2; tentatively, D is TRBD2 (6 bases). V dropped 5 bases and J dropped 7 bases, with 11 bases sitting between them. This CDR3 has 13 residues. CDR3 protein: CASSGLTGGELFF. Here the CDR3 DNA reads TGTGCCAGCAGTGGACTAACGGGCGGGGAGCTGTTTTTT.

This clone has more than one count but fewer than ten. The rearrangement uses TRBV9 and TRBJ1-6; no firm D call. Trimming took 1 base from V and 9 from J, leaving 11 bases between them. The CDR3 runs to 14 residues. Per germline, CDR1 SGDLS and CDR2 YYNGEE. The chain's CDR3 is CASSVTGSRSPLHF. As DNA, the CDR3 is TGTGCCAGCAGCGTAACGGGTTCGCGTTCACCCCTCCACTTT. Full variable domain (missing parts from reference TRBV9 and TRBJ1-6): DSGVTQTPKHLITATGQRVTLRCSPRSGDLSVYWYQQSLDQGLQFLIQYYNGEERAKGNILERFSAQQFPDLHSELNLSSLELGDSALYFCASSVTGSRSPLHFGNGTRLTVT.

The rearrangement uses TRBV11-3 and TRBJ2-1, with D perhaps TRBD1 or TRBD2 (5 bases each). Germline-derived CDR1 and CDR2 are SGHNT and YENEEA. V was trimmed by 1 base and J by 4 bases, leaving 11 bases between them. The CDR3 totals 15 residues. The CDR3 protein is CASSLGWGSYNEQFF. The CDR3 region has the DNA TGTGCCAGCAGCTTAGGCTGGGGGTCTTACAATGAGCAGTTCTTC.

The chain is built from TRBV5-5 and TRBJ2-6; D could derive from TRBD1 or TRBD2 (5 bases each). The length of the CDR3 is 16 residues. CDR1 is SGHKS and CDR2 is YYEKEE in the germline V gene (reference sequence). V lost 3 bases to trimming and J lost 4 bases, with 14 bases between them. Written as DNA, the CDR3 is TGTGCCAGCAGCTCTTTCAAGGGGAGAGGGGCCAACGTCCTGACTTTC. It translates to CASSSFKGRGANVLTF.

The rearrangement joins TRBV19 to TRBJ2-1; 11 bases fit TRBD2. The germline V gene has CDR1 LNHDA and CDR2 SQIVND (reference sequence). J lost 8 bases, V lost 5 bases, and 2 bases had no gene match. CDR3 size: 13 residues. The CDR3 DNA reads as TGTGCCAGTAGTCCGACTAGCGGGGATGAGCAGTTCTTC. As protein: CASSPTSGDEQFF.

This clone occurred once. The gene calls are TRBV28 and TRBJ1-6; D gene ambiguous. V lost 6 bases and J lost 0, with 9 bases in between. Looked up from germline, CDR1 is MDHEN and CDR2 is SYDVKM. This CDR3 contains 15 residues. The CDR3 loop reads CASREGSSYNSPLHF. For the CDR3, the DNA is TGTGCCAGCAGAGAAGGGAGCTCCTATAATTCACCCCTCCACTTT.

The chain carries TRBV27 and TRBJ1-1, with 10 bases fitting TRBD1. Germline V gene lookup returns CDR1 MNHEY and CDR2 SMNVEV (reference sequence). Unmatched junction bases numbered 4, after V lost 5 bases and J lost 1 base. The CDR3 length is 15 residues. The CDR3, as DNA: TGTGCCAGCAGTACAAGGGACAGGGGGAACACTGAAGCTTTCTTT. Translated, it gives CASSTRDRGNTEAFF.

This chain connects TRBV15 to TRBJ1-1; TRBD1 matches 8 bases. The CDR3 loop spans 19 amino acids. Germline CDR1 is LNHNV and CDR2 is YYDKDF (reference sequence). V trimming: 0 bases; J trimming: 4 bases; junction bases outside the gene matches: 16. CDR3 sequence: CATSRDRRTGGVVGTEAFF. As DNA, the CDR3 is TGTGCCACCAGCAGAGATCGCCGCACAGGGGGGGTTGTTGGCACTGAAGCTTTCTTT.

V and J are TRBV7-2 and TRBJ1-5; D possibly corresponds to TRBD1 (5 bases). V lost 4 bases to trimming and J lost 1 base, with 14 bases between them. The CDR3 is 16 residues long. The V gene's germline CDR1 is SGHTA and CDR2 FQGNSA. Written as DNA, the CDR3 is TGTGCCAGCAGCTACCGGGACGCCCGAAGCAATCAGCCCCAGCATTTT. Translation gives CASSYRDARSNQPQHF.

J is TRBJ1-2 and V is TRBV29-1; 8 bases are shared with TRBD1. Germline V gene sequence: CDR1 SQVTM, CDR2 ANQGSEA. The length of the CDR3 is 14 residues. V trimming: 6 bases; J trimming: 1 base; junction bases outside the gene matches: 7. The CDR3, as DNA: TGCAGCGTCGATGGGACAGGCCGTAACTATGGCTACACCTTC. Its translation is CSVDGTGRNYGYTF.

The CDR3 loop reads CASSPGLAGGPARETQYF. As DNA, the CDR3 is TGTGCCAGCAGCCCGGGACTAGCGGGAGGGCCGGCGAGGGAGACCCAGTACTTC. The chain links TRBV9 to TRBJ2-5; the match to TRBD2 covers 16 bases. The CDR3 has 18 amino acids. V lost 4 bases and J lost 5; bases outside the gene matches: 11. CDR1 is SGDLS, CDR2 YYNGEE, per germline.

The V call is TRBV7-8, the J call TRBJ1-1, with TRBD1 as a possible D gene (6 bases). The V gene's germline CDR1 is SGHVS and CDR2 FQNEAQ. The CDR3 sequence is 15 residues long. V shed 1 base and J shed 5 bases, with 14 bases lying between them. The CDR3 is CASSLEQTGRTEAFF. CDR3 DNA: TGTGCCAGCAGCTTAGAACAAACAGGGAGAACTGAAGCTTTCTTT.

V usage is TRBV2 and J usage is TRBJ1-5; the D is unclear. Trimming took 1 base from V and 0 from J, leaving 13 bases between them. Germline V lookup: CDR1 SNHLY, CDR2 FYNNEI. The CDR3 sequence is 17 residues long. The CDR3 DNA is TGTGCCAGCAGTGAAGGCGGCACCCGGAATAGCAATCAGCCCCAGCATTTT. It encodes CASSEGGTRNSNQPQHF. Based on the CDR3 plus reference TRBV2 and TRBJ1-5, the full variable domain is EPEVTQTPSHQVTQMGQEVILRCVPISNHLYFYWYRQILGQKVEFLVSFYNNEISEKSEIFDDQFSVERPDGSNFTLKIRSTKLEDSAMYFCASSEGGTRNSNQPQHFGDGTRLSIL.

The V and J genes are TRBV15 and TRBJ1-4, with D uncertain. Germline V lookup: CDR1 LNHNV, CDR2 YYDKDF (reference sequence). Trimming took off 0 bases at V and 8 bases at J, with 7 bases between the two ends. CDR3 length: 13 amino acids. Here the CDR3 reads CATSRDLVEKLFF. CDR3 DNA sequence: TGTGCCACCAGCAGAGATCTTGTCGAAAAACTGTTTTTT.

The chain recombines TRBV18 with TRBJ1-2; possibly TRBD1 for D (5 bases). V was trimmed by 6 bases and J by 3 bases, leaving 11 bases between them. Germline CDR1 KGHSH, CDR2 LQKENI. The CDR3 spans 13 residues. The CDR3 coding sequence is TGTGCCAGCTCCGAGGGGCAAGACTATGGCTACACCTTC. It codes for CASSEGQDYGYTF.

V and J are TRBV5-1 and TRBJ1-2; 7 bases match TRBD1. Unmatched junction bases numbered 2, after V lost 2 bases and J lost 4 bases. Germline loops: CDR1 SGHRS, CDR2 YFSETQ. This CDR3 region has 13 residues. As DNA, the CDR3 is TGCGCCAGCAGCTTAAGGACAGGCTATGGCTACACCTTC. It specifies CASSLRTGYGYTF. Full variable domain (outside the CDR3, taken from reference TRBV5-1 and TRBJ1-2): KAGVTQTPRYLIKTRGQQVTLSCSPISGHRSVSWYQQTPGQGLQFLFEYFSETQRNKGNFPGRFSGRQFSNSRSEMNVSTLELGDSALYLCASSLRTGYGYTFGSGTRLTVV.

CDR3: CASSPNRDRERVVYF. The CDR3 DNA reads as TGTGCCAGCAGCCCTAACCGGGACAGGGAGAGGGTGGTGTACTTC. The V gene is TRBV6-2 or TRBV6-3, the J gene TRBJ2-5; 9 bases map to TRBD1. V lost 6 bases to trimming and J lost 13 bases; unmatched junction nucleotides: 18. This CDR3 is 15 amino acids long. The germline V gene encodes CDR1 MNHEY and CDR2 SVGEGT.